A single sample is the source of the 27 T cell receptor beta chains below, sequenced in a study of blood T cell repertoires in COVID-19 (dated by TCRdb to 2019 to 2021). Preparation of the library involved the immunoSEQ multiplex PCR assay. TCRdb retrieved this table from immuneACCESS and kept in-frame rearrangements only. Not all clones are present; in checked studies, unresolved V genes account for under half, and no reason is known for the remainder. Within this sample are about 250,000 clones, with about 89% of them counted one time only. Together, the top ten hold 1.5% to 2% of the sample. Sequenced input: peripheral blood. The receptors shown here come from a woman aged 60-75 years who had recovered from COVID-19.

This sequence joins TRBV7-3 and TRBJ1-1, with 9 bases fitting TRBD1. V dropped 5 bases and J dropped 4; count of bases not matched to a gene: 2. The length of the CDR3 is 13 residues. Germline V CDR1 and CDR2: SGHTA, FQGTGA. The chain's CDR3 is CASSTQGATEAFF. CDR3 nucleotides: TGTGCCAGCAGCACACAGGGGGCCACTGAAGCTTTCTTT.

The chain links TRBV28 to TRBJ1-6; D unresolved. This CDR3 has 11 amino acids. Germline V lookup: CDR1 MDHEN, CDR2 SYDVKM. Trimming took 1 base from V and 14 from J, leaving 6 bases between them. CDR3 region: CASSLSQALHF. DNA for the CDR3: TGTGCCAGCAGTTTATCTCAGGCCCTCCACTTT.

The chain employs TRBV5-1 and TRBJ2-5; D is possibly TRBD1 (5 bases). Germline V lookup: CDR1 SGHRS, CDR2 YFSETQ. This CDR3 region has 13 residues. With 7 bases removed from V and 1 base from J, the gap between germline ends came to 11 bases. This CDR3 is CASSRGIQETQYF. CDR3 bases: TGCGCCAGCTCTAGGGGTATCCAAGAGACCCAGTACTTC.

The gene calls are TRBV27 and TRBJ1-5, with 8 bases fitting TRBD1. Germline V gives CDR1 MNHEY, CDR2 SMNVEV (reference sequence). Unmatched junction bases numbered 4, after V lost 5 bases and J lost 4 bases. The CDR3 spans 14 residues. The CDR3 DNA reads TGTGCCAGCAGTGGACAGGGAGGGAATCAGCCCCAGCATTTT. Translated, it gives CASSGQGGNQPQHF.

V gene TRBV9 combines with J gene TRBJ1-1; 7 nucleotides line up with TRBD1. CDR1 and CDR2 from the germline V gene are SGDLS and YYNGEE. V lost 1 base to trimming and J lost 4 bases; unmatched junction nucleotides: 19. CDR3 length: 19 residues. The CDR3 DNA follows: TGTGCCAGCAGCGTAAACCGGTGGGGAGCAGGGGGTAGGGGCACTGAAGCTTTCTTT. Residues: CASSVNRWGAGGRGTEAFF.

The rearrangement uses TRBV27 and TRBJ1-4; 10 nucleotides match TRBD1. V shed 4 bases and J 2 bases; nucleotides not matched to a gene: 7. CDR1 and CDR2 (germline): MNHEY, SMNVEV (reference sequence). This CDR3 has 17 residues. CDR3 bases: TGTGCCAGCAGTTCACCCCGACAGGGGGCTACTAATGAAAAACTGTTTTTT. As protein: CASSSPRQGATNEKLFF.

The V call is TRBV27, the J call TRBJ2-3; 8 positions agree with TRBD2. Germline CDR1 reads MNHEY; CDR2 reads SMNVEV (reference sequence). Trimming took 5 bases from V and 7 from J; bases not matched to a gene: 8. The CDR3 has 14 residues. The CDR3, as DNA: TGTGCCAGCAGTACAACGGTAGCGGGGAATACGCAGTATTTT. Translated, it gives CASSTTVAGNTQYF.

The chain uses TRBV5-1 and TRBJ1-1; D possibly corresponds to TRBD1 (5 bases). Trimming took 1 base from V and 8 from J, leaving 9 bases between them. The CDR3 is made up of 12 amino acids. The germline CDR1 and CDR2 sequences are SGHRS and YFSETQ. The CDR3 nucleotides are TGCGCCAGCAGCTTGATGGCAGGGGAAGCTTTCTTT. Encoded protein: CASSLMAGEAFF.

The chain uses TRBV28 and TRBJ1-1; 9 bases are a match to TRBD1. The CDR3 totals 16 residues. Germline V lookup: CDR1 MDHEN, CDR2 SYDVKM. The ends lost 8 bases at V and 1 base at J; junction bases unmatched: 11. CDR3 nucleotide sequence: TGTGCCAGCCTACCCCCCGGACAGGGGTGGAACACTGAAGCTTTCTTT. Its protein is CASLPPGQGWNTEAFF.

The V and J genes are TRBV28 and TRBJ2-7; tentatively, D is TRBD2 (5 bases). The germline CDR1 and CDR2 sequences are MDHEN and SYDVKM. V was clipped by 2 bases and J by 0 bases, with 14 bases between them. The CDR3 contains 16 residues. The CDR3, as DNA: TGTGCCAGCAGTTTAACGGGGTCGGGCATCTCCTACGAGCAGTACTTC. Protein product: CASSLTGSGISYEQYF.

The chain carries TRBV5-6 and TRBJ2-1; TRBD2 agrees at 12 bases. Trimming took 0 bases from V and 7 from J; bases not matched to a gene: 5. The CDR3 has 16 residues. From germline, CDR1 is SGHDT and CDR2 YYEEEE. This CDR3 is CASSLVLAGGHNEQFF. The DNA for the CDR3 is TGTGCCAGCAGCTTGGTCCTAGCGGGGGGGCATAATGAGCAGTTCTTC.

In its sample, this clone was seen once. This chain links TRBV11-2 with TRBJ2-1; TRBD1 is a possible D gene (6 bases). The CDR3 has 12 residues. The germline gives CDR1 SGHAT, CDR2 FQNNGV. The ends were cut back, 5 bases at V and 8 bases at J, with 10 bases in the middle. The CDR3 sequence: CASSLRGDEQFF. The CDR3 DNA reads as TGTGCCAGCAGCCTCAGGGGTGATGAGCAGTTCTTC.

The V call is TRBV5-1, the J call TRBJ2-5, with D possibly matching TRBD2 (6 bases). V gave up 6 bases and J gave up 2 bases, with 14 bases separating them. The CDR3 is made up of 14 amino acids. Looked up from germline, CDR1 is SGHRS and CDR2 is YFSETQ. The CDR3 coding sequence is TGCGCCAGCACCTTTACTAGCATTCAAGAGACCCAGTACTTC. Protein sequence: CASTFTSIQETQYF.

The rearrangement links TRBV11-2 to TRBJ2-1; 8 bases line up with TRBD2. Germline V gene sequence: CDR1 SGHAT, CDR2 FQNNGV. This CDR3 spans 15 amino acids. J gave up 7 bases and V 2 bases, and 7 bases lay outside the gene matches. The CDR3 nucleotides read TGTGCCAGCAGCTTAATAACTAGCGGCAGGAATGAGCAGTTCTTC. Protein sequence: CASSLITSGRNEQFF.

This sequence joins TRBV9 and TRBJ1-2; no clear D gene. Trimming pared 3 bases from V and 8 bases from J, leaving 14 bases between. In germline, CDR1 is SGDLS, CDR2 YYNGEE. The CDR3 is 13 residues long. CDR3 loop: CASSGNGVRGYTF. In DNA, the CDR3 is TGTGCCAGCAGCGGTAACGGGGTAAGAGGCTACACCTTC.

The chain is built from TRBV10-3 and TRBJ2-2; 7 nucleotides agree with TRBD2. V was pared by 2 bases and J by 11 bases, with 14 bases of the junction left unmatched. The germline V gene encodes CDR1 ENHRY and CDR2 SYGVKD. The CDR3 length is 16 residues. The CDR3 sequence: CAISEPAGERGGELFF. The CDR3 nucleotides read TGTGCCATCAGTGAGCCTGCGGGGGAGAGGGGCGGCGAGCTGTTTTTT.

V and J are TRBV11-3 and TRBJ2-2, with 7 nucleotides matching TRBD2. Unmatched junction bases numbered 8, after V lost 5 bases and J lost 5 bases. Germline-derived CDR1 and CDR2 are SGHNT and YENEEA. This CDR3 has 15 amino acids. The DNA of the CDR3 is TGTGCCAGCAGCCTACGACGGGGGGAGACCGGGGAGCTGTTTTTT. Its translation: CASSLRRGETGELFF.

This chain links TRBV7-2 with TRBJ2-3; D might be TRBD2 (5 bases). CDR3 length: 15 residues. Germline lookup yields CDR1 SGHTA and CDR2 FQGNSA. Trimming stripped 2 bases from V and 0 bases from J, with 9 bases between. As DNA, the CDR3 is TGTGCCAGCAGCTTAAGCAGGACTAGCACAGATACGCAGTATTTT. This translates into CASSLSRTSTDTQYF. Drawing the rest from reference TRBV7-2 and TRBJ2-3, the complete variable domain is GAGVSQSPSNKVTEKGKDVELRCDPISGHTALYWYRQSLGQGLEFLIYFQGNSAPDKSGLPSDRFSAERTGGSVSTLTIQRTQQEDSAVYLCASSLSRTSTDTQYFGPGTRLTVL.

This clone turned up a few times. V is TRBV28 and J is TRBJ1-1, with a possible D match to TRBD1 (6 bases). The CDR3 runs 16 residues. V lost 3 bases, J lost 2 bases, and 16 bases lay in between. The germline V gene encodes CDR1 MDHEN and CDR2 SYDVKM. This CDR3 reads CASSFTSTGLNTEAFF. The DNA of the CDR3 is TGTGCCAGCAGTTTCACCTCGACAGGCCTAAACACTGAAGCTTTCTTT. Full variable domain (outside the CDR3, taken from reference TRBV28 and TRBJ1-1): DVKVTQSSRYLVKRTGEKVFLECVQDMDHENMFWYRQDPGLGLRLIYFSYDVKMKEKGDIPEGYSVSREKKERFSLILESASTNQTSMYLCASSFTSTGLNTEAFFGQGTRLTVV.

The chain is built from TRBV5-1 and TRBJ2-5; TRBD2 matches at 14 bases. Trimming at V came to 4 bases and at J to 5 bases, leaving 7 bases not matched to a gene. Germline V gene data show CDR1 as SGHRS and CDR2 as YFSETQ. This CDR3 has 16 residues. The CDR3 sequence is CASSQGLAGALETQYF. As DNA, the CDR3 is TGCGCCAGCAGCCAGGGACTAGCGGGGGCCCTTGAGACCCAGTACTTC.

CDR3 coding DNA: TGTGCCAGCAGCGTGATTGGCACGGAGACCCAGTACTTC. This sequence encodes CASSVIGTETQYF. V usage is TRBV6-5 and J usage is TRBJ2-5; D gene uncertain. V was cut by 6 bases and J by 5 bases, with 13 bases left in between. Germline V gives CDR1 MNHEY, CDR2 SVGAGI. This CDR3 is built from 13 residues.

The rearrangement uses TRBV18 and TRBJ1-4, with TRBD1 matching over 8 bases. With 3 bases clipped from V and 8 bases from J, the junction kept 17 bases outside the gene matches. Germline lookup yields CDR1 KGHSH and CDR2 LQKENI. The CDR3 runs to 18 residues. CDR3 in DNA: TGTGCCAGCTCACCTAAGGAGACCGGGACCAGGGGGCTCGAAAAACTGTTTTTT. Its translation: CASSPKETGTRGLEKLFF. Full variable domain (outside the CDR3, taken from reference TRBV18 and TRBJ1-4): NAGVMQNPRHLVRRRGQEARLRCSPMKGHSHVYWYRQLPEEGLKFMVYLQKENIIDESGMPKERFSAEFPKEGPSILRIQQVVRGDSAAYFCASSPKETGTRGLEKLFFGSGTQLSVL.

This chain connects TRBV7-6 to TRBJ1-1; tentatively, D is TRBD1 (5 bases). CDR3 length: 15 amino acids. Deletions cut 1 base from V and 0 bases from J, with 9 bases between. Germline V CDR1 and CDR2: SGHVS, FNYEAQ. The CDR3 loop is CASSLVPGLNTEAFF. Here the CDR3 DNA reads TGTGCCAGCAGCTTAGTTCCAGGGTTGAACACTGAAGCTTTCTTT.

The gene calls are TRBV10-3 and TRBJ2-7; 12 bases align to TRBD1. The germline gives CDR1 ENHRY, CDR2 SYGVKD. This CDR3 is built from 15 residues. The J segment lost 7 bases and the V segment lost 7 bases, leaving 11 bases of the junction unmatched. CDR3 nucleotide sequence: TGTGCCATCATGGGGACGGGACAGGGGGCTGGGGAGCAGTACTTC. The encoded protein is CAIMGTGQGAGEQYF.

The chain employs TRBV5-1 and TRBJ1-4; D remains unclear. The CDR3 has 17 residues. Germline loops: CDR1 SGHRS, CDR2 YFSETQ. Trimming shortened V by 2 bases and J by 0 bases, and 14 bases separated the two germline ends. DNA of the CDR3: TGCGCCAGCAGCTTATTACCCACAGCTGCAACTAATGAAAAACTGTTTTTT. As protein: CASSLLPTAATNEKLFF.

CDR3 sequence reads: CASSDQAINTEAFF. In DNA form, the CDR3 reads TGCGCCAGCAGCGATCAGGCAATTAACACTGAAGCTTTCTTT. The chain employs TRBV5-1 and TRBJ1-1; D unclear. There are 14 residues in the CDR3. V dropped 4 bases and J dropped 2 bases, with 12 bases sitting between them. CDR1 SGHRS and CDR2 YFSETQ come from the germline V gene.

This rearrangement joins TRBV29-1 to TRBJ2-7; 8 bases agree with TRBD2. Trimming cost V 6 bases and J 6 bases; bases outside gene matches: 10. The CDR3 runs to 13 residues. CDR1 SQVTM and CDR2 ANQGSEA come from the germline V gene. This CDR3 is CSVGSGEEGEQYF. The CDR3 DNA is TGCAGCGTGGGTAGCGGGGAAGAGGGCGAGCAGTACTTC.